Following are 30 T cell receptor beta chains from one sample sequenced in a study of blood T cell repertoires in COVID-19 (dated by TCRdb to 2018 to 2021). The library was made by the immunoSEQ multiplex PCR assay. TCRdb mirrors the immuneACCESS table, restricted to in-frame sequences. Some clones are absent from its copies; in checked studies, under half trace to an unresolved V gene, and the reason for the others is unknown. Across this sample there are fewer than 250,000 clones, with approximately 83% seen only once. More than 5.5% of the sample is in the top ten clones. The sequencing input was peripheral blood. The source of these receptors is a human donor in a cohort sampled during active COVID-19.

The chain couples TRBV27 to TRBJ2-1; D is possibly TRBD1 (7 bases). The V end was cut by 2 bases, the J end by 9 bases, with 20 bases between. Germline assignment: CDR1 MNHEY and CDR2 SMNVEV (reference sequence). The CDR3 consists of 16 residues. The CDR3 here is CASSLNPQGGRGEQFF. The CDR3 coding sequence is TGTGCCAGCAGTTTAAACCCCCAGGGGGGACGAGGTGAGCAGTTCTTC.

This chain uses TRBV29-1 with TRBJ1-2; 9 nucleotides match TRBD1. Germline-derived CDR1 and CDR2 are SQVTM and ANQGSEA. Unmatched junction bases numbered 8, after V lost 7 bases and J lost 8 bases. The CDR3 runs 12 residues. The CDR3 reads CSGSTGGRGYTF. The CDR3 nucleotides are TGCAGCGGATCGACAGGGGGACGAGGCTACACCTTC.

The chain is built from TRBV7-3 and TRBJ2-2, with 10 bases that match TRBD2. This CDR3 has 16 residues. V trimming: 5 bases; J trimming: 7 bases; junction bases outside the gene matches: 10. The germline CDR1 and CDR2 sequences are SGHTA and FQGTGA. The CDR3 DNA sequence: TGTGCCAGCAGCCCCTCAGCGGGGGGGCGTGGCGGGGAGCTGTTTTTT. Protein sequence: CASSPSAGGRGGELFF.

This chain joins TRBV28 and TRBJ2-7, with a weak D call TRBD2 (5 bases). Germline loops: CDR1 MDHEN, CDR2 SYDVKM. The germline V and J ends were trimmed by 4 bases and 2 bases, with 18 bases remaining between them. The CDR3 covers 16 residues. The CDR3 nucleotides are TGTGCCAGCAGTTCCCTCCGGGAACAATACACCTACGAGCAGTACTTC. Translating it yields CASSSLREQYTYEQYF. The whole variable domain, filled in from reference TRBV28 and TRBJ2-7, reads DVKVTQSSRYLVKRTGEKVFLECVQDMDHENMFWYRQDPGLGLRLIYFSYDVKMKEKGDIPEGYSVSREKKERFSLILESASTNQTSMYLCASSSLREQYTYEQYFGPGTRLTVT.

The chain combines TRBV5-1 with TRBJ2-1, with 11 bases fitting TRBD2. Germline loops: CDR1 SGHRS, CDR2 YFSETQ. J gave up 14 bases and V 3 bases, and 10 bases lay outside the gene matches. CDR3 length equals 14 residues. As DNA, the CDR3 is TGCGCCAGCAGCTCCGGGACTAGCGGCCTTGGGGAGTTCTTC. Protein: CASSSGTSGLGEFF.

The chain joins TRBV2 to TRBJ1-4; D possibly corresponds to TRBD1 (5 bases). V was cut by 4 bases and J by 6 bases, with 15 bases left in between. The germline CDR1 and CDR2 sequences are SNHLY and FYNNEI. CDR3 length: 15 amino acids. The CDR3 sequence is CASSVQTVRDEKLFF. CDR3 DNA sequence: TGTGCCAGCAGTGTCCAGACAGTTCGGGATGAAAAACTGTTTTTT. The full variable domain, in which reference TRBV2 and TRBJ1-4 provide the parts outside the CDR3, is EPEVTQTPSHQVTQMGQEVILRCVPISNHLYFYWYRQILGQKVEFLVSFYNNEISEKSEIFDDQFSVERPDGSNFTLKIRSTKLEDSAMYFCASSVQTVRDEKLFFGSGTQLSVL.

The chain is built from TRBV6-4 and TRBJ2-6; D remains ambiguous. Germline assignment: CDR1 MRHNA and CDR2 SNTAGT. The V end lost 3 bases, the J end lost 3 bases, and 9 bases lay between the germline ends. The CDR3 is made up of 15 amino acids. CDR3 residues: CASSEGVYGANVLTF. The CDR3 DNA reads TGTGCCAGCAGTGAAGGAGTCTATGGGGCCAACGTCCTGACTTTC.

The chain recombines TRBV10-3 with TRBJ2-7; 10 nucleotides match TRBD1. The V segment lost 10 bases and the J segment 5 bases; nucleotides outside the gene matches: 14. CDR3 size: 15 residues. CDR1 and CDR2 from the germline V gene are ENHRY and SYGVKD. CDR3 in amino acids: CATSRGQGTLNEQYF. CDR3 nucleotide sequence: TGTGCCACCTCCCGGGGACAGGGGACCTTGAACGAGCAGTACTTC.

The genes are TRBV5-1 and TRBJ1-6; TRBD1 is a possible D gene (6 bases). This CDR3 contains 14 residues. Germline CDR1 SGHRS, CDR2 YFSETQ. Trimming shortened V by 0 bases and J by 7 bases, and 8 bases separated the two germline ends. The CDR3 coding sequence is TGCGCCAGCAGCTTGGCGGACAGCAATTCACCCCTCCACTTT. Translating gives CASSLADSNSPLHF.

The chain couples TRBV6-5 to TRBJ2-5; D may be TRBD1 (6 bases). Per germline, CDR1 MNHEY and CDR2 SVGAGI. This CDR3 region has 13 residues. Trimming stripped 6 bases from V and 4 bases from J, with 12 bases between. The CDR3 sequence: CASRTTGSETQYF. The CDR3 nucleotides read TGTGCCAGCAGGACCACAGGGTCAGAGACCCAGTACTTC.

The chain joins TRBV6-5 to TRBJ1-5, with D perhaps TRBD1 (6 bases). The CDR3 has 15 amino acids. V was clipped by 5 bases and J by 2 bases, with 13 bases between them. Germline V gene lookup returns CDR1 MNHEY and CDR2 SVGAGI. The CDR3 nucleotides read TGTGCCAGCAGTCGAGGGGGATTTGGCAATCAGCCCCAGCATTTT. Translation gives CASSRGGFGNQPQHF.

This clone was detected many times. The chain is built from TRBV10-3 and TRBJ2-7, with a possible D match to TRBD1 (7 bases). Per germline, CDR1 ENHRY and CDR2 SYGVKD. V lost 0 bases to trimming and J lost 6 bases, with 12 bases between them. This CDR3 spans 14 amino acids. DNA of the CDR3: TGTGCCATCAGTGAGTCGGAGGGGGCGGGCGAGCAGTACTTC. Translating gives CAISESEGAGEQYF.

The rearrangement uses TRBV4-1 and TRBJ1-2, with D perhaps TRBD1 (5 bases). The V gene's germline CDR1 is MGHRA and CDR2 YSYEKL. The CDR3 contains 15 residues. Trimming stripped 0 bases from V and 4 bases from J, with 12 bases between. The CDR3 sequence is CASSQDRGGSYGYTF. CDR3 coding DNA: TGCGCCAGCAGCCAAGACCGGGGGGGTAGCTATGGCTACACCTTC.

V gene TRBV5-4 combines with J gene TRBJ1-4, with 7 bases matching TRBD1. CDR1 SGHNT and CDR2 YYREEE come from the germline V gene (reference sequence). With 7 bases clipped from V and 8 bases from J, the junction kept 11 bases outside the gene matches. The CDR3 is 14 residues long. In nucleotides, the CDR3 is TGTGCCAGCGTTGATGCCACAGGGGACGAAAAACTGTTTTTT. It translates to CASVDATGDEKLFF.

This clone was observed a handful of times. The chain is built from TRBV9 and TRBJ2-2; 8 bases align to TRBD2. The CDR3 extends over 15 amino acids. Germline V gene data show CDR1 as SGDLS and CDR2 as YYNGEE. The junction had 6 bases not matched to a gene; V was cut back by 4 bases and J by 4 bases. The CDR3 nucleotides read TGTGCCAGCAGCCGACTAGCGCCCGGCACCGGGGAGCTGTTTTTT. Its protein product is CASSRLAPGTGELFF. Using reference TRBV9 and TRBJ2-2 for the parts outside the CDR3, the full variable domain is DSGVTQTPKHLITATGQRVTLRCSPRSGDLSVYWYQQSLDQGLQFLIQYYNGEERAKGNILERFSAQQFPDLHSELNLSSLELGDSALYFCASSRLAPGTGELFFGEGSRLTVL.

The chain uses TRBV11-2 and TRBJ2-1; perhaps TRBD1 as D (5 bases). Trimming left V 1 base short and J 2 bases short, with 6 bases between. CDR3 length: 14 amino acids. Germline V gene data show CDR1 as SGHAT and CDR2 as FQNNGV. CDR3 bases: TGTGCCAGCAGCTTAGGGGGCGCCTACAATGAGCAGTTCTTC. Amino acids: CASSLGGAYNEQFF.

The rearrangement links TRBV3-1 (or the pseudogene TRBV3-2) to TRBJ2-5; D remains unclear. V was shortened by 2 bases and J by 5 bases, with 6 bases between the two germline ends. CDR3 length: 12 residues. CDR1 and CDR2 (germline): LGHDT, YNNKEL (reference sequence). The CDR3 DNA is TGTGCCAGCAGCCAATTCGCGGAGACCCAGTACTTC. It encodes CASSQFAETQYF.

This clone has at least ten counts. CDR3 loop: CSVVGRQYF. The CDR3 DNA is TGCAGCGTTGTTGGGAGGCAGTACTTC. This chain links TRBV29-1 with TRBJ2-7; tentative D call: TRBD2 (5 bases). CDR3 size: 9 residues. CDR1 and CDR2 from the germline V gene are SQVTM and ANQGSEA. V lost 4 bases and J lost 9, with 7 bases in between.

J is TRBJ2-3 and V is TRBV3-1 (or the pseudogene TRBV3-2); no reliable D call. CDR1 and CDR2 (germline): LGHDT, YNNKEL (reference sequence). Trimming took off 0 bases at V and 0 bases at J, with 10 bases between the two ends. The CDR3 covers 16 residues. CDR3 amino acids: CASSQERYPSTDTQYF. The CDR3, as DNA: TGTGCCAGCAGCCAAGAGCGGTATCCTAGCACAGATACGCAGTATTTT.

This sequence joins TRBV5-1 and TRBJ2-4; TRBD2 is a possible D gene (6 bases). Trimming took off 4 bases at V and 6 bases at J, with 17 bases between the two ends. Germline V gene sequence: CDR1 SGHRS, CDR2 YFSETQ. The CDR3 consists of 15 residues. The CDR3 is CASSQDPRRGNIQYF. CDR3 nucleotides: TGCGCCAGCAGCCAAGATCCCCGGAGGGGAAACATTCAGTACTTC. Full variable domain (remainder filled in from reference TRBV5-1 and TRBJ2-4): KAGVTQTPRYLIKTRGQQVTLSCSPISGHRSVSWYQQTPGQGLQFLFEYFSETQRNKGNFPGRFSGRQFSNSRSEMNVSTLELGDSALYLCASSQDPRRGNIQYFGAGTRLSVL.

The chain is built from TRBV3-1 (or the pseudogene TRBV3-2) and TRBJ2-5; 9 bases align to TRBD1. Per germline, CDR1 LGHDT and CDR2 YNNKEL (reference sequence). The CDR3 length is 14 residues. With V trimmed by 6 bases and J by 1 base, 3 bases remained unmatched. The CDR3 bases are TGTGCCAGCAGAGCGACAGGGGGCCAAGAGACCCAGTACTTC. Its protein is CASRATGGQETQYF.

To note about this clone: Within the sample, other DNA sequences also encode this same CDR3. This sequence joins TRBV6-1 and TRBJ2-7; tentative D call: TRBD2 (6 bases). The CDR3 runs to 13 residues. The V end lost 1 base, the J end lost 10 bases, and 14 bases lay between the germline ends. Germline V gene lookup returns CDR1 MNHNS and CDR2 SASEGT. The CDR3 sequence is CASSEGRAPGQYF. The CDR3 nucleotides read TGTGCCAGCAGTGAAGGGAGGGCCCCGGGACAGTACTTC.

The rearrangement joins TRBV29-1 to TRBJ1-4, with 7 bases fitting TRBD1. This CDR3 has 14 residues. J gave up 4 bases and V 5 bases, and 7 bases lay outside the gene matches. Per the germline V gene, CDR1 is SQVTM and CDR2 is ANQGSEA. The CDR3: CSVLGTADNEKLFF. The DNA of the CDR3 is TGCAGCGTTCTTGGGACAGCAGATAATGAAAAACTGTTTTTT.

A remark on this clone: Different DNA sequences within this sample yield the same CDR3. V usage is TRBV10-2 and J usage is TRBJ1-1; 9 positions match TRBD1. CDR3 size: 12 residues. Per the germline V gene, CDR1 is WSHSY and CDR2 is SAAADI. With V trimmed by 7 bases and J by 5 bases, 2 bases remained unmatched. The CDR3 region is CASKTGGTEAFF. CDR3 nucleotides: TGCGCCAGCAAGACAGGGGGTACTGAAGCTTTCTTT.

The V and J genes are TRBV3-1 (or the pseudogene TRBV3-2) and TRBJ2-3; 8 positions agree with TRBD2. The germline V gene has CDR1 LGHDT and CDR2 YNNKEL (reference sequence). With 7 bases clipped from V and 4 bases from J, the junction kept 4 bases outside the gene matches. The CDR3 has 13 amino acids. The CDR3 protein is CASNLGGADTQYF. The CDR3 DNA follows: TGTGCCAGCAACCTCGGGGGGGCAGATACGCAGTATTTT.

This clone has only one observation. The chain joins TRBV5-5 to TRBJ2-7, with D maybe TRBD2 (5 bases). Trimming removed 0 bases at V and 6 bases at J, with 13 bases between. This CDR3 comprises 14 residues. The germline V gene encodes CDR1 SGHKS and CDR2 YYEKEE (reference sequence). For the CDR3, the DNA is TGTGCCAGCAGCTTGGTTGGCCCGGGGATCGAGCAGTACTTC. Translation: CASSLVGPGIEQYF.

The chain recombines TRBV13 with TRBJ2-3, with TRBD2 identical over 14 bases. V trimming: 5 bases; J trimming: 0 bases; junction bases outside the gene matches: 13. Germline V gene sequence: CDR1 PRHDT, CDR2 FYEKMQ (reference sequence). The CDR3 is 20 residues long. The chain's CDR3 is CASSPTGTSGRGASTDTQYF. The CDR3 DNA sequence: TGTGCCAGCAGCCCGACCGGGACTAGCGGGAGAGGTGCCAGCACAGATACGCAGTATTTT.

This chain uses TRBV7-6 with TRBJ2-2; 7 nucleotides agree with TRBD1. V was pared by 5 bases and J by 2 bases, with 11 bases of the junction left unmatched. The CDR3 spans 17 residues. Germline lookup yields CDR1 SGHVS and CDR2 FNYEAQ. The CDR3 sequence: CASSPLTGSLNTGELFF. The CDR3, as DNA: TGTGCCAGCAGCCCCCTGACAGGGAGCTTAAACACCGGGGAGCTGTTTTTT.

The gene calls are TRBV10-3 and TRBJ1-1; D is unclear. Trimming removed 6 bases at V and 11 bases at J, with 13 bases between. Germline V gives CDR1 ENHRY, CDR2 SYGVKD. The CDR3 extends over 11 amino acids. This chain's CDR3 is CAISKKDTAFF. CDR3 sequence (DNA): TGTGCCATCAGCAAGAAAGACACGGCTTTCTTT.

This chain links TRBV10-3 with TRBJ1-4; possibly TRBD1 for D (6 bases). This CDR3 region has 16 residues. The germline gives CDR1 ENHRY, CDR2 SYGVKD. V was cut by 3 bases and J by 0 bases, with 11 bases left in between. DNA of the CDR3: TGTGCCATCAGTGATCGGGACACCCCAACTAATGAAAAACTGTTTTTT. As protein: CAISDRDTPTNEKLFF.